These T cell receptor beta chains were read from a single sample in a study of regulatory T cells in long-lasting Graves disease. Each CDR3 protein is one row after TCRdb ran MiXCR on the multiplex PCR reads. The data show about 540,000 distinct CDR3 sequences, with approximately 15% seen just once and roughly a tenth held by the top ten. This sample was shared with a second study, whose subject was T cells in Graves' hyperthyroidism and ophthalmopathy.

Sequencing used peripheral blood mononuclear cells (PBMCs), obtained at new diagnosis, from a patient treated with antithyroid drugs. The origin of the receptors is a man in his thirties or forties with Graves disease. Both conserved end residues are part of each CDR3. A D gene is named only where the DNA matches it firmly. Some rows have no size entry. The others give once, few or many, or a class for an expanded clone.

>NA|TRBV29-1|TRBJ2-7|NA
TGCAGCGTTGACAGGGGTGGCGAGCAGTACTTC
CSVDRGGEQYF
>TRBD2|TRBV12-3/TRBV12-4|TRBJ2-5|many
TGTGCCAGCAGTGGTAGCGGGAGGTCGGGGACCCAGTACTTC
CASSGSGRSGTQYF
>TRBD1|TRBV28|TRBJ2-7|many
TGTGCCAGCAGTTTAAACAGGGGAAACTACGAGCAGTACTTC
CASSLNRGNYEQYF
>TRBD1|TRBV29-1|TRBJ1-2|few
TGCAGCGTTGAACGACAGGGGGGATTGAACTATGGCTACACCTTC
CSVERQGGLNYGYTF
>NA|TRBV6-1|TRBJ2-3|NA
TGTGCCAGCAGTACCGTAGGGTTAGCGGAAGGGGGGGATACGCAGTATTTT
CASSTVGLAEGGDTQYF
>TRBD2|TRBV12-5|TRBJ2-1|many
TGTGCTAGTGGTTTGCGGAGCGGGAGAGATGAGCAGTTCTTC
CASGLRSGRDEQFF
>TRBD1|TRBV11-2|TRBJ1-4|many
TGTGCCAGCAGATCTACGGACAGGGAAGGTTTGTTGTTTTTT
CASRSTDREGLLFF
>NA|TRBV6-5|TRBJ2-1|many
TGTGCCAGCAGTTACCGGGACTTATACAATGAGCAGTTCTTC
CASSYRDLYNEQFF
>NA|TRBV2|TRBJ1-5|many
TGTGCCAGCAGTGATAGGTTGGGCAATCAGCCCCAGCATTTT
CASSDRLGNQPQHF
>TRBD2|TRBV13|TRBJ2-2|few
TGTGCCAGCAGCGACGGACTAGCGGGATGGGCCGGGGAGCTGTTTTTT
CASSDGLAGWAGELFF
>TRBD2|TRBV6-9|TRBJ2-7|NA
TGTGCCAGCAGTTACTCCAACCCGGGACTAGCCTACGAGCAGTACTTC
CASSYSNPGLAYEQYF
>NA|TRBV20-1|TRBJ2-4|NA
TGCAGTGCTAGAGGGGTTTTAGCCAAAAACATTCAGTACTTC
CSARGVLAKNIQYF
>TRBD2|TRBV20-1|TRBJ2-1|many
TGCAGTGCTTTCGGTCTGATAGCGGGCGGGAATGAGCAGTTCTTC
CSAFGLIAGGNEQFF
>NA|TRBV20-1|TRBJ1-4|NA
TGCAGTGCTAGTATTACAGATAATGAAAAACTGTTTTTT
CSASITDNEKLFF
>NA|TRBV6-5|TRBJ1-2|NA
TGTGCCAGCAGTTACCCTGCAGGGGATTATATGCGTAACTATGGCTACACCTTC
CASSYPAGDYMRNYGYTF
>NA|TRBV30|TRBJ1-2|NA
TGTGCCTGGAGTGGGGGCTCGGGGGGCTACACCTTC
CAWSGGSGGYTF
>TRBD1|TRBV27|TRBJ2-4|few
TGTGCCAGCAGTCTACAACAGGGGGCGAGCAAAAACATTCAGTACTTC
CASSLQQGASKNIQYF
>NA|TRBV20-1|TRBJ2-1|many
TGCAGTGCTAGCACGGGGTCCTCCTACAATGAGCAGTTCTTC
CSASTGSSYNEQFF
>NA|TRBV11-2|TRBJ1-3|many
TGTGCCAGCAGCTTAAACACGGGGAACACCATATATTTT
CASSLNTGNTIYF
>NA|TRBV20-1|TRBJ2-7|NA
TGCAGTGCTAGAGATCCTAGGACGGGCAGCGAGCAGTACTTC
CSARDPRTGSEQYF
>NA|TRBV10-3|TRBJ1-3|NA
TGTGCCATCACCACTCCGGGTGGGGCCGGTCGGTCTGGAAACACCATATATTTT
CAITTPGGAGRSGNTIYF
>NA|TRBV2|TRBJ2-1|many
TGTGCCAGCAGTGATTGGTTCATAACTTACAATGAGCAGTTCTTC
CASSDWFITYNEQFF
>NA|TRBV29-1|TRBJ1-2|NA
TGCAGCGTTGAATGGCCCCCCTATGGCTACACCTTC
CSVEWPPYGYTF
>NA|TRBV30|TRBJ2-7|few
TGTGCCTGGAGTGGATTAACAGGGAATACCTACGAGCAGTACTTC
CAWSGLTGNTYEQYF
>NA|TRBV7-8|TRBJ2-5|many
TGTGCCAGCAGCTTAGCAGCAGGGGCTGAGACCCAGTACTTC
CASSLAAGAETQYF
>TRBD1|TRBV12-3/TRBV12-4|TRBJ2-7|many
TGTGCCAGCAGCCCCCGGGACAGGGACCACGAGCAGTACTTC
CASSPRDRDHEQYF
>TRBD1|TRBV10-3|TRBJ2-3|NA
TGTGCCATCAGCGAGAAGGGGGCTGCAGATACGCAGTATTTT
CAISEKGAADTQYF
>NA|TRBV12-3/TRBV12-4|TRBJ2-1|NA
TGTGCCAGCACCCGGACAGCCCTTAATGAGCAGTTCTTC
CASTRTALNEQFF
>TRBD2|TRBV6-1|TRBJ2-7|few
TGTGCCAGCAGACCTACTAGCGGCCCTTCCTACGAGCAGTACTTC
CASRPTSGPSYEQYF
>TRBD2|TRBV12-3/TRBV12-4|TRBJ2-1|many
TGTGCCAGCAGTTTGACTAGCGGAGTTATCTACAATGAGCAGTTCTTC
CASSLTSGVIYNEQFF
>NA|TRBV5-1|TRBJ2-1|NA
TGCGCCAGCAGCTTAACTGCCCCCGACAATGAGCAGTTCTTC
CASSLTAPDNEQFF
>NA|TRBV25-1|TRBJ1-6|few
TGTGCCAGCAGCAACATCATTGAAAATTCACCCCTCCACTTT
CASSNIIENSPLHF
>NA|TRBV5-1|TRBJ2-1|few
TGCGCCAGCAGCTTGGGGCACAGGCAGGCTAGAGAGCAGTTCTTC
CASSLGHRQAREQFF
>NA|TRBV12-3/TRBV12-4|TRBJ2-6|NA
TGTGCCAGCAGACGCGAGGGGGGGTCTGGGCCCAACGTCCTGACTTTC
CASRREGGSGPNVLTF
>NA|TRBV6-5|TRBJ2-5|many
TGTGCCAGCAGTTACCGCGGGTACCAAGAGACCCAGTACTTC
CASSYRGYQETQYF
>TRBD2|TRBV20-1|TRBJ2-1|few
TGCAGTGCGGGAGGACTAGAGTACAATGAGCAGTTCTTC
CSAGGLEYNEQFF
>NA|TRBV5-1|TRBJ2-3|many
TGTGCCAGCAGCTCCCAGGGGACTAGCACAGATACGCAGTATTTT
CASSSQGTSTDTQYF
>NA|TRBV7-3|TRBJ1-6|many
TGTGCCAGCAGCTTTTCAGGTTCACCCCTCCACTTT
CASSFSGSPLHF
>NA|TRBV7-9|TRBJ2-3|NA
TGTGCCAGCAGCTTTGGGGTCTCGACCCCTAGCACAGATACGCAGTATTTT
CASSFGVSTPSTDTQYF
>NA|TRBV2|TRBJ2-2|many
TGTGCCAGCAGTAGGGAGTCTGCCTACACCGGGGAGCTGTTTTTT
CASSRESAYTGELFF
>NA|TRBV27|TRBJ1-4|many
TGTGCCACCGGGTCCGGGGGATATGAAAAACTGTTTTTT
CATGSGGYEKLFF
>NA|TRBV5-1|TRBJ2-1|few
TGCGCCAGCAGCCTGTCTACCGACAATGAGCAGTTCTTC
CASSLSTDNEQFF
>NA|TRBV7-9|TRBJ2-2|many
TGTGCCAGCAGCCCCCTTAGGGCGAACACCGGGGAGCTGTTTTTT
CASSPLRANTGELFF
>NA|TRBV19|TRBJ2-5|NA
TGTGCCAGTAGTGCCGAACAAGAGACCCAGTACTTC
CASSAEQETQYF
>TRBD1|TRBV27|TRBJ2-7|NA
TGTGCCAGCAGTTTAGAATCCGGGACAGGAGACTACGAGCAGTACTTC
CASSLESGTGDYEQYF
>TRBD1|TRBV5-1|TRBJ2-5|NA
TGCGCCAGCAGCACCAGGGGGCGGGAGACCCAGTACTTC
CASSTRGRETQYF
>TRBD1|TRBV7-9|TRBJ2-1|NA
TGTGCCAGCAGCTTAACTGGGACAGGGAATATCGGTGAGCAGTTCTTC
CASSLTGTGNIGEQFF
>NA|TRBV7-9|TRBJ1-5|few
TGTGCCAACCCCTGGGACCGATTAATCTTCTATAGCAATCAGCCCCAGCATTTT
CANPWDRLIFYSNQPQHF
>NA|TRBV20-1|TRBJ2-4|many
TGCAGTGCTAGAAGCGGAGCTAAAAACATTCAGTACTTC
CSARSGAKNIQYF
>NA|TRBV9|TRBJ1-2|many
TGTGCCAGCAGCGTAGGAGACGGACCATTTGGTGGCTACACCTTC
CASSVGDGPFGGYTF